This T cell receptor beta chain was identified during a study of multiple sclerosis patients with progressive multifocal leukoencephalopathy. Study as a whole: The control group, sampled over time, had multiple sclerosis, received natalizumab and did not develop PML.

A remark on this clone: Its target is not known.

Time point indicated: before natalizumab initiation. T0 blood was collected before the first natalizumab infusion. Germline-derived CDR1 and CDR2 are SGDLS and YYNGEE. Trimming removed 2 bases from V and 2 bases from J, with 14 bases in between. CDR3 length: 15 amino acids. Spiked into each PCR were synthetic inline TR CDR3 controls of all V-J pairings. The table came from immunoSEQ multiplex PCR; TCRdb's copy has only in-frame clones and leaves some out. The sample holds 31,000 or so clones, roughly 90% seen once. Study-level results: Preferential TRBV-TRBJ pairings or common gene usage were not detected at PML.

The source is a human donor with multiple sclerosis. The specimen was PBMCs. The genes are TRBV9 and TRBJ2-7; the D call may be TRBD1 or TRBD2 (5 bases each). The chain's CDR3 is CASSVGRGSTYEQYF. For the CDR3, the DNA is TGTGCCAGCAGCGTCGGTCGGGGCTCAACCTACGAGCAGTACTTC.